This TCR beta chain was sequenced in a study of T cell responses to AZD1222 COVID-19 vaccine. Clones were read by immunoSEQ multiplex PCR, and TCRdb kept only the in-frame ones, dropping some. The sample has some 110,000 clones; about 88% are singletons. The trim removed 8 bases at V and 8 bases at J, leaving 13 bases unmatched. The CDR3 covers 13 residues. Germline V CDR1 and CDR2: GTSNPN, SVGIG (reference sequence). Overall study findings and caveats: Close to half of spike-specific TCRs reportedly recognize unmutated variant regions. Donors, mostly white British, included more females; clonal diversity was possibly underestimated. No repertoire was sampled before or during the peak T cell response, only after it.

Remarks on this clone: The antigen is unknown.

The TCR was taken from an adult in good health. The specimen comprised peripheral blood, sampled on day 0 of AZD1222 vaccination. The chain couples TRBV30 to TRBJ1-2; 8 bases agree with TRBD1. CDR3 protein: CAGGQGEGVGYTF. The CDR3 DNA reads TGTGCCGGAGGACAGGGTGAGGGCGTGGGCTACACCTTC. Full variable domain (remainder filled in from reference TRBV30 and TRBJ1-2): SQTIHQWPATLVQPVGSPLSLECTVEGTSNPNLYWYRQAAGRGLQLLFYSVGIGQISSEVPQNLSASRPQDRQFILSSKKLLLSDSGFYLCAGGQGEGVGYTFGSGTRLTVV.